This entry lists 22 T cell receptor beta chains sequenced from one sample in a study of CD8 T cells in ankylosing spondylitis. General study results and limits: A motif in TCR beta, a set of fewer than ten highly homologous variants, appeared characteristic of ankylosing spondylitis blood.

TCRdb re-called the 5' RACE reads with MiXCR, one entry per CDR3 protein. There are 470,000 or so distinct CDR3 sequences in the sample; 25% to 30% occur only once, and 0.75% to 0.9% lies in the top ten. Antigens for these TCRs are unknown. The sample consisted of blood, either unsorted or a sorted T cell fraction (not recorded which). All receptors come from a male donor with ankylosing spondylitis.

This chain's CDR3 is CATSGGPDGTDTQYF. The CDR3 nucleotides are TGTGCCACCAGTGGCGGGCCGGATGGGACAGATACGCAGTATTTT. The chain recombines TRBV24-1 with TRBJ2-3; a weak D match, TRBD2 (5 bases). V gave up 5 bases and J gave up 3 bases, with 14 bases separating them. The CDR3 has 15 amino acids. Germline CDR1 is KGHDR and CDR2 is SFDVKD.

The chain joins TRBV6-6 to TRBJ1-1; a weak D match, TRBD1 (6 bases). The germline V gene encodes CDR1 MNHNY and CDR2 SVGAGI (reference sequence). V was clipped by 4 bases and J by 6 bases, with 12 bases between them. The CDR3 has 13 amino acids. In DNA, the CDR3 is TGTGCCAGCAGTTCCCGACAGGTCCCTGAAGCTTTCTTT. It specifies CASSSRQVPEAFF.

The table lists this clonotype with a few counts. In DNA, the CDR3 is TGCGCCAGCAGCTTGGGCGGGAGGGCCCTCAATGAGCAGTTCTTC. Its protein is CASSLGGRALNEQFF. The chain has TRBV5-1 and TRBJ2-1; 9 bases are shared with TRBD2. The V and J ends lost 0 bases and 6 bases, in that order; junction bases with no gene match: 4. The CDR3 is 15 residues long. The germline gives CDR1 SGHRS, CDR2 YFSETQ. Full variable domain (missing parts from reference TRBV5-1 and TRBJ2-1): KAGVTQTPRYLIKTRGQQVTLSCSPISGHRSVSWYQQTPGQGLQFLFEYFSETQRNKGNFPGRFSGRQFSNSRSEMNVSTLELGDSALYLCASSLGGRALNEQFFGPGTRLTVL.

The V call is TRBV5-1, the J call TRBJ2-5; 12 bases fit TRBD2. Germline V gene data show CDR1 as SGHRS and CDR2 as YFSETQ. V lost 1 base, J lost 4 bases, and 8 bases stayed unmatched. CDR3 size: 17 residues. The CDR3 coding sequence is TGCGCCAGCAGCTTGTCGACTAGCGGGAGTAATGGAGAGACCCAGTACTTC. This gives the protein CASSLSTSGSNGETQYF.

DNA of the CDR3: TGCGCCAGCAGCCCCGAGTTGGGGGGAGACGAGCAGTACTTC. Its translation is CASSPELGGDEQYF. The chain combines TRBV5-1 with TRBJ2-7, with a weak D call TRBD2 (6 bases). Germline V lookup: CDR1 SGHRS, CDR2 YFSETQ. This CDR3 is 14 amino acids long. The V end lost 4 bases, the J end lost 5 bases, and 16 bases lay between the germline ends.

This clonotype showed up just a few times. This chain links TRBV5-1 with TRBJ2-3, with D possibly being TRBD1 or TRBD2 (6 bases each). Germline CDR1 and CDR2: SGHRS and YFSETQ. Trimming removed 4 bases from V and 3 bases from J, with 18 bases in between. CDR3 length equals 16 residues. This chain's CDR3 is CASSPLGGLVTDTQYF. As DNA, the CDR3 is TGCGCCAGCAGCCCACTTGGGGGGCTGGTGACAGATACGCAGTATTTT.

The gene calls are TRBV3-1 and TRBJ2-7; TRBD2 agrees at 8 bases. Looked up from germline, CDR1 is LGHDT and CDR2 is YNNKEL (reference sequence). This CDR3 is built from 13 residues. The ends lost 4 bases at V and 7 bases at J; junction bases unmatched: 6. This CDR3 reads CASSLAGHEEQYF. For the CDR3, the DNA is TGTGCCAGCAGCCTAGCGGGGCATGAAGAGCAGTACTTC.

This clonotype was observed a few times. The chain links TRBV4-1 to TRBJ2-3; 9 bases agree with TRBD1. This CDR3 spans 16 amino acids. V shed 3 bases and J 3 bases; nucleotides not matched to a gene: 7. Germline-derived CDR1 and CDR2 are MGHRA and YSYEKL. The CDR3 here is CASSHPRQGETDTQYF. As DNA, the CDR3 is TGCGCCAGCAGCCATCCACGACAGGGGGAGACAGATACGCAGTATTTT.

This clonotype was observed many times. V and J are TRBV7-9 and TRBJ1-1, with unresolved D. Germline V gene lookup returns CDR1 SEHNR and CDR2 FQNEAQ (reference sequence). Trimming took 3 bases from V and 2 from J, leaving 7 bases between them. This CDR3 spans 13 amino acids. In DNA form, the CDR3 reads TGTGCCAGCAGCTTTACGCAAAACACTGAAGCTTTCTTT. Translation gives CASSFTQNTEAFF.

This clonotype showed up just a few times. This chain joins TRBV5-1 and TRBJ2-7; TRBD1 matches 10 bases. The CDR3 has 14 amino acids. Germline V gives CDR1 SGHRS, CDR2 YFSETQ. The CDR3 nucleotides read TGCGCCAGCTCAAAGGAGGGACAGGGGTCGATCGGTGTCGTC. Residues: CASSKEGQGSIGVV.

This clonotype was counted between two and nine times. The chain is built from TRBV5-1 and TRBJ2-5; D is possibly TRBD2 (5 bases). The V gene lost 4 bases and the J gene lost 1 base, with 17 bases spanning the gap. The CDR3 runs 16 residues. Germline V CDR1 and CDR2: SGHRS, YFSETQ. CDR3 residues: CASSLERTGLQETQYF. The CDR3 nucleotides read TGCGCCAGCAGCCTGGAGCGGACGGGTCTCCAAGAGACCCAGTACTTC.

This chain joins TRBV29-1 and TRBJ2-7; 12 bases match TRBD1. This CDR3 contains 14 residues. Germline V gene lookup returns CDR1 SQVTM and CDR2 ANQGSEA. With V trimmed by 2 bases and J by 7 bases, 6 bases remained unmatched. The CDR3: CSVESGTGGFEQYF. The CDR3 nucleotides read TGCAGCGTTGAATCCGGGACAGGGGGCTTTGAGCAGTACTTC.

Only a few counts were recorded for this clonotype. The chain joins TRBV5-1 to TRBJ1-2; 10 bases are a match to TRBD1. Germline CDR1 SGHRS, CDR2 YFSETQ. The CDR3 extends over 15 amino acids. V lost 3 bases, J lost 4 bases, and 6 bases stayed unmatched. The CDR3 protein is CASSSGQGESYGYTF. CDR3 nucleotide sequence: TGCGCCAGCAGCTCCGGACAGGGGGAAAGCTATGGCTACACCTTC.

This clonotype was seen only a few times. This chain uses TRBV20-1 with TRBJ2-7; 10 bases are shared with TRBD1. Germline trimming cut 3 bases from V and 5 bases from J; bases unmatched to any gene: 7. The CDR3 extends over 14 amino acids. Germline-derived CDR1 and CDR2 are DFQATT and SNEGSKA (reference sequence). CDR3 nucleotides: TGCAGTGCTAGGCCCCCGACAGGGGGCGACGAGCAGTACTTC. This gives the protein CSARPPTGGDEQYF.

This clonotype occurred many times. The rearrangement joins TRBV10-2 to TRBJ1-2; D remains unclear. Germline CDR1 WSHSY, CDR2 SAAADI. The CDR3 covers 14 residues. V was pared by 0 bases and J by 4 bases, with 9 bases between. The CDR3, as DNA: TGCGCCAGCAGTGAGTCCCCATACAGCTATGGCTACACCTTC. Translated: CASSESPYSYGYTF.

This clonotype has a handful of counts. The chain has TRBV5-1 and TRBJ1-2; D call uncertain. Germline V gene lookup returns CDR1 SGHRS and CDR2 YFSETQ. Trimming removed 0 bases from V and 0 bases from J, with 12 bases in between. The CDR3 runs to 16 residues. The CDR3 loop reads CASSLGPTDANYGYTF. CDR3 nucleotide sequence: TGCGCCAGCAGCTTGGGCCCGACGGACGCTAACTATGGCTACACCTTC.

The chain is built from TRBV5-5 and TRBJ1-6, with 11 bases fitting TRBD1. J was trimmed by 10 bases and V by 4 bases; bases with no gene match: 7. Germline CDR1 and CDR2: SGHKS and YYEKEE (reference sequence). This CDR3 spans 15 amino acids. The CDR3 nucleotides are TGTGCCAGCAGCCTCGCCGGGACAGGGGGGTCACCCCTCCACTTT. This translates into CASSLAGTGGSPLHF.

The rearrangement joins TRBV10-2 to TRBJ1-5, with 7 positions matching TRBD1. The CDR3 loop spans 15 amino acids. Trimming removed 4 bases from V and 7 bases from J; junction bases left unmatched: 10. Germline CDR1 and CDR2: WSHSY and SAAADI. CDR3 in DNA: TGCGCCAGCAGTGCAGTCACAGGGGCTGAGCAGCCCCAGCATTTT. Translation gives CASSAVTGAEQPQHF.

This clonotype was seen a handful of times. The chain links TRBV5-1 to TRBJ2-6, with D perhaps matching TRBD1 (5 bases). Between the trimmed V and J ends, which lost 0 bases and 0 bases, there was a span of 7 bases. CDR1 is SGHRS and CDR2 is YFSETQ in the germline V gene. CDR3 length: 16 amino acids. DNA for the CDR3: TGCGCCAGCAGCTTGGAGGGGCTCTCTGGGGCCAACGTCCTGACTTTC. Amino acid sequence: CASSLEGLSGANVLTF.

In its sample, this clonotype was seen a few times. The V call is TRBV20-1, the J call TRBJ2-5, with D tentatively TRBD2 (6 bases). The CDR3 is made up of 15 amino acids. Trimming left V 1 base short and J 2 bases short, with 14 bases between. Per the germline V gene, CDR1 is DFQATT and CDR2 is SNEGSKA (reference sequence). The CDR3 is CSARVGGRPQETQYF. DNA for the CDR3: TGCAGTGCTAGAGTGGGTGGGAGGCCTCAAGAGACCCAGTACTTC.

This clonotype was counted between two and nine times. V is TRBV11-2 and J is TRBJ1-1, with D perhaps matching TRBD1 (5 bases). This CDR3 is 14 amino acids long. V dropped 5 bases and J dropped 4 bases, with 14 bases sitting between them. Germline values: CDR1 SGHAT, CDR2 FQNNGV. The DNA of the CDR3 is TGTGCCAGCAGCCAATACCGGACAACCACTGAAGCTTTCTTT. Residues: CASSQYRTTTEAFF.

The rearrangement links TRBV15 to TRBJ2-7; D may be TRBD1 (5 bases). The CDR3 length is 12 residues. V was cut by 3 bases and J by 3 bases, with 6 bases left in between. Germline loops: CDR1 LNHNV, CDR2 YYDKDF (reference sequence). In DNA, the CDR3 is TGTGCCACCAGCAGGGACAACTACGAGCAGTACGTC. The encoded protein is CATSRDNYEQYV.